The entry below gives a single T cell receptor (beta chain) sequence along with its context. These data originate in a study of blood T cell repertoires in COVID-19. Background on the study: COVID-19 samples from acute and convalescent phases originated in the United States, Italy and Spain. The cDNA or gDNA used as material had been derived from T cells, B-cell-depleted T cells, or PBMCs.

Germline V gene lookup returns CDR1 MNHEY and CDR2 SVGAGI. Trimming cost V 4 bases and J 5 bases; bases outside gene matches: 10. This CDR3 is 16 amino acids long. TCRdb keeps only in-frame clones here, not all; method: immunoSEQ multiplex PCR. In the table there are 60,000 to 85,000 clones, 78% of which are singletons. Sequencing was performed on peripheral blood. The chain employs TRBV6-5 and TRBJ2-7, with 11 bases fitting TRBD2. The source is a human donor in a cohort sampled during active COVID-19. The CDR3 DNA reads TGTGCCAGCAGTTTAACTAGCGGGGGAACATGGAACGAGCAGTACTTC. Translating gives CASSLTSGGTWNEQYF.